This T cell receptor (beta chain) emerged from a study of Ad26.COV2.S vaccination and SARS-CoV-2 variants. Repertoires were generated with immunoSEQ multiplex PCR, while TCRdb's copy carries only in-frame clones and drops some. The table has 430,000 or so clones, roughly nine tenths seen once; the top ten hold around 2.6%. Treatment described: 15 to 20 received Ad26.COV2.S at low or high dose, single or two shots; several received placebo; per-sample allocation not given. It was on day 63 after the first vaccine or placebo injection that samples were taken. Germline values: CDR1 SGHRS, CDR2 YFSETQ. Trimming shortened V by 0 bases and J by 7 bases, and 14 bases separated the two germline ends. The CDR3 has 15 amino acids.

This TCR came from a person between 18 and 59 years old who received the Ad26.COV2.S COVID-19 vaccine or a placebo. This specimen was peripheral blood, taken in a trial of Ad26.COV2.S vaccine versus placebo. V is TRBV5-1 and J is TRBJ1-5, with TRBD1 as a possible D gene (5 bases). The CDR3 nucleotides read TGCGCCAGCAGCTTGGAACCCGGGGCCCGCCAGCCCCAGCATTTT. This codes for CASSLEPGARQPQHF.